The 3 T cell receptor beta chains listed next were all sequenced from one sample in a study of T cells in Graves' hyperthyroidism and ophthalmopathy. RNA transcripts served as the template for amplifying TCR beta CDR3 regions. TCR CDR3 underwent first-round RT-PCR with the HTBI primer set. TCRdb reprocessed the multiplex PCR reads with MiXCR, giving one entry per CDR3 protein. Of about half a million distinct CDR3 sequences in the sample, less than 25% are singletons; the top ten hold about 30%. Sequencing was carried out using blood. All receptors come from a young man with Graves' hyperthyroidism.

The V call is TRBV12-3 or TRBV12-4, the J call TRBJ2-2; 7 bases agree with TRBD2. This CDR3 has 13 amino acids. Trimming removed 9 bases from V and 6 bases from J; junction bases left unmatched: 7. CDR3 coding DNA: TGTGCCAGGGGGACTATAAAACCCGGGGAGCTGTTTTTT. It yields the protein CARGTIKPGELFF.

This clonotype occurred a few times. This sequence joins TRBV7-9 and TRBJ2-5; D gene ambiguous. Germline V CDR1 and CDR2: SEHNR, FQNEAQ (reference sequence). The CDR3 is made up of 16 amino acids. V lost 0 bases and J lost 3, with 14 bases in between. CDR3 residues: CASSLALPVGEETQYF. DNA of the CDR3: TGTGCCAGCAGCTTAGCGCTGCCAGTGGGCGAAGAGACCCAGTACTTC.

V usage is TRBV11-1 and J usage is TRBJ1-3, with D uncertain. Germline V lookup: CDR1 SGHAT, CDR2 FQDESV (reference sequence). CDR3 length equals 16 residues. Between the trimmed V and J ends, which lost 5 bases and 0 bases, there was a span of 14 bases. The CDR3 is CASSPAPRGSGNTIYF. The CDR3 DNA is TGTGCCAGCAGCCCCGCCCCTCGAGGCTCTGGAAACACCATATATTTT.